The 17 T cell receptor beta chains below all came from one sample that was sequenced in a study of blood T cell repertoires in COVID-19. Clones were sequenced by immunoSEQ multiplex PCR, and TCRdb holds only the in-frame ones, with some missing. The table shows 120,000 or so clones, with approximately 83% occurring only once. Sequencing was performed on peripheral blood. These receptors originate from a man older than 75 with active or convalescent COVID-19.

Only one count was recorded for this clone. The J gene is TRBJ1-2, the V gene TRBV24-1, with TRBD1 matching over 7 bases. The CDR3 loop spans 17 amino acids. Germline V gene data show CDR1 as KGHDR and CDR2 as SFDVKD. V trimming: 1 base; J trimming: 3 bases; junction bases outside the gene matches: 10. CDR3: CATSDLSNAGTDYGYTF. The CDR3 DNA follows: TGTGCCACCAGTGATTTATCAAACGCCGGGACAGACTATGGCTACACCTTC.

J is TRBJ2-3 and V is TRBV5-1; unclear D gene. V was trimmed by 2 bases and J by 1 base, leaving 11 bases between them. The CDR3 sequence is 15 residues long. CDR1 and CDR2 (germline): SGHRS, YFSETQ. CDR3: CASSLDTPGTDTQYF. CDR3 nucleotides: TGCGCCAGCAGCTTAGACACCCCCGGCACAGATACGCAGTATTTT.

The rearrangement joins TRBV6-5 to TRBJ2-2; 7 bases map to TRBD2. CDR1 is MNHEY, CDR2 SVGAGI, per germline. This CDR3 is 15 amino acids long. V lost 6 bases to trimming and J lost 6 bases; unmatched junction nucleotides: 10. The CDR3 DNA follows: TGTGCCAGCAGCCCCCGGGGGGAGTTCGCCGGGGAGCTGTTTTTT. Its translation: CASSPRGEFAGELFF.

The rearrangement joins TRBV20-1 to TRBJ2-5, with D possibly TRBD1 on 5 matching bases. Germline V CDR1 and CDR2: DFQATT, SNEGSKA (reference sequence). The CDR3 runs 11 residues. V lost 4 bases to trimming and J lost 5 bases, with 8 bases between them. Written as DNA, the CDR3 is TGCAGTGCTACAGGGCGGGAGACCCAGTACTTC. Amino acid sequence: CSATGRETQYF.

This clone was recorded a few times. This chain connects TRBV24-1 to TRBJ2-1, with 12 bases fitting TRBD2. CDR1 is KGHDR and CDR2 is SFDVKD in the germline V gene. Trimming cost V 4 bases and J 15 bases; bases outside gene matches: 6. The CDR3 covers 13 residues. For the CDR3, the DNA is TGTGCCACCAGTGAATTAACTAGCGGGAGGCTGTTCTTC. It yields the protein CATSELTSGRLFF.

The chain combines TRBV21-1 with TRBJ2-7; the table's TRBD2 call for D was not verified on the DNA. TRBV21-1 is a recognized pseudogene. The CDR3 extends over 14 amino acids. The CDR3 loop reads CASSNRDSSYEQYF. DNA of the CDR3: TGTGCCAGCAGCAACCGGGACTCATCCTACGAGCAGTACTTC.

In DNA form, the CDR3 reads TGTGCCAGCAGTATTATCGGAGGTCTAGGGGGTAGGACCGGGGAGCTGTTTTTT. Amino acids: CASSIIGGLGGRTGELFF. The rearrangement uses TRBV27 and TRBJ2-2; maybe TRBD1 (6 bases). This CDR3 contains 18 residues. The V gene's germline CDR1 is MNHEY and CDR2 SMNVEV (reference sequence). With 5 bases removed from V and 5 bases from J, the gap between germline ends came to 24 bases.

DNA for the CDR3: TGTGCCAGCAGCCAAGATGCAGCTGGGGCCAACGTCCTGACTTTC. Translation gives CASSQDAAGANVLTF. The chain links TRBV3-1 (or the pseudogene TRBV3-2) to TRBJ2-6; D unclear. This CDR3 comprises 15 residues. Germline lookup yields CDR1 LGHDT and CDR2 YNNKEL (reference sequence). V lost 0 bases and J 2 bases, leaving 5 bases between the germline ends.

V and J are TRBV6-4 and TRBJ1-5, with D possibly being TRBD1 (5 bases). V was pared by 4 bases and J by 3 bases, with 7 bases between. The germline gives CDR1 MRHNA, CDR2 SNTAGT. The CDR3 length is 13 residues. The chain's CDR3 is CASSGQHNQPQHF. CDR3 in DNA: TGTGCCAGCAGTGGACAGCACAATCAGCCCCAGCATTTT.

This clone was picked up one time. This chain joins TRBV19 and TRBJ2-2; the match to TRBD2 covers 9 bases. Germline-derived CDR1 and CDR2 are LNHDA and SQIVND (reference sequence). The junction had 7 bases not matched to a gene; V was cut back by 6 bases and J by 2 bases. CDR3 length: 16 residues. CDR3 protein: CASRRKRGENTGELFF. The CDR3 DNA is TGTGCCAGTAGGAGGAAGCGGGGGGAAAACACCGGGGAGCTGTTTTTT.

This clone was detected only a few times. The V and J genes are TRBV1 and TRBJ2-7; the table's D call of TRBD1 was not tested on the DNA. TRBV1 is a pseudogene. The CDR3 is 15 amino acids. CDR3 sequence reads: CTSRINRDRGDEQYF. DNA for the CDR3: TGCACCAGCAGAATCAACCGGGACAGGGGGGACGAGCAGTACTTC.

In this sample, this clone turned up a few times. J is TRBJ2-2 and V is TRBV9; a possible D gene is TRBD1 (5 bases). V was cut by 0 bases and J by 8 bases, with 17 bases left in between. Germline-derived CDR1 and CDR2 are SGDLS and YYNGEE. This CDR3 is built from 16 residues. CDR3 region: CASSVVGRAGRGELFF. DNA of the CDR3: TGTGCCAGCAGCGTAGTGGGCAGGGCAGGCAGAGGGGAGCTGTTTTTT.

The chain recombines TRBV6-5 with TRBJ1-6, with a tentative D call TRBD1 (6 bases). V was shortened by 6 bases and J by 6 bases, with 12 bases between the two germline ends. This CDR3 comprises 14 residues. The germline CDR1 and CDR2 sequences are MNHEY and SVGAGI. The CDR3 protein is CASRPGGLNSPLHF. CDR3 nucleotides: TGTGCCAGCAGGCCGGGGGGGCTTAATTCACCCCTCCACTTT.

The V call is TRBV10-3, the J call TRBJ1-1; TRBD1 matches at 11 bases. V gave up 8 bases and J gave up 4 bases; unmatched junction bases: 9. CDR1 is ENHRY and CDR2 is SYGVKD in the germline V gene. CDR3 length: 15 amino acids. For the CDR3, the DNA is TGTGCCATCGGAGGGACAGGGGGGGGAGGCACTGAAGCTTTCTTT. Amino acid sequence: CAIGGTGGGGTEAFF.

The chain uses TRBV19 and TRBJ2-7, with 7 bases identical to TRBD1. The ends lost 3 bases at V and 2 bases at J; junction bases unmatched: 4. The germline V gene encodes CDR1 LNHDA and CDR2 SQIVND (reference sequence). This CDR3 region has 14 residues. The CDR3, as DNA: TGTGCCAGTAGTATCAATCAGGGGGCCTACGAGCAGTACTTC. Residues: CASSINQGAYEQYF.

The rearrangement uses TRBV28 and TRBJ2-7; D remains ambiguous. Looked up from germline, CDR1 is MDHEN and CDR2 is SYDVKM. The CDR3 length is 12 residues. Trimming removed 2 bases at V and 4 bases at J, with 6 bases between. Here the CDR3 DNA reads TGTGCCAGCAGTTTAGTTCAATACGAGCAGTACTTC. Protein: CASSLVQYEQYF.

The genes are TRBV7-3 and TRBJ2-3, with 7 bases lining up with TRBD2. Germline V gives CDR1 SGHTA, CDR2 FQGTGA. CDR3 length: 15 residues. Losses at the gene ends were 4 bases for V and 0 bases for J; bases not matched to a gene: 4. This chain's CDR3 is CASSSGLKSTDTQYF. The CDR3 nucleotides read TGTGCCAGCAGCTCGGGACTAAAAAGCACAGATACGCAGTATTTT.